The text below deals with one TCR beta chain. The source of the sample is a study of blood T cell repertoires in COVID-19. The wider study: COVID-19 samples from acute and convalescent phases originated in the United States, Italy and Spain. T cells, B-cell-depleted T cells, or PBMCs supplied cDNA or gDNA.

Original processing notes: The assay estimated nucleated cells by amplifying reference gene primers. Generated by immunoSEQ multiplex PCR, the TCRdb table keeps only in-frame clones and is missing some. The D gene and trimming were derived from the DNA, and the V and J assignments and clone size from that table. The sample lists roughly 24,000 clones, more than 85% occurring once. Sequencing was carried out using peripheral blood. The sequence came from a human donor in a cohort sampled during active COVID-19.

The CDR3 coding sequence is TGTGCCAGCAGCTTAGCCCAGGGCCAGGGGAGCTATGGCTACACCTTC. This gives the protein CASSLAQGQGSYGYTF. The rearrangement joins TRBV7-6 to TRBJ1-2, with a weak D call TRBD1 (6 bases). Germline V gene lookup returns CDR1 SGHVS and CDR2 FNYEAQ. V was shortened by 0 bases and J by 4 bases, with 15 bases between the two germline ends. This CDR3 is 16 amino acids long.